These 21 T cell receptor beta chains originate from one sample sequenced in a study of shared clonotypes between healthy human individuals. Repertoires were generated with immunoSEQ multiplex PCR, while TCRdb's copy carries only in-frame clones and drops some. There are some 2 million clones in the sample; just under 95% occur only once, and 1.2% lies in the top ten. In the naive CD8 group, cells lacked CD45RO and were positively selected for CCR7, so terminally differentiated effector memory CD45RA+ cells were left out. Sample: naive CD8+ T cells sorted from blood. These receptors originate from a man younger than 35 in good health.

The chain has TRBV30 and TRBJ2-6; D unclear. V lost 3 bases, J lost 0 bases, and 6 bases lay in between. The CDR3 contains 14 residues. CDR1 GTSNPN and CDR2 SVGIG come from the germline V gene (reference sequence). The DNA for the CDR3 is TGTGCCTGGAGCCCACACTCTGGGGCCAACGTCCTGACTTTC. This sequence encodes CAWSPHSGANVLTF. Using reference TRBV30 and TRBJ2-6 for the parts outside the CDR3, the full variable domain is SQTIHQWPATLVQPVGSPLSLECTVEGTSNPNLYWYRQAAGRGLQLLFYSVGIGQISSEVPQNLSASRPQDRQFILSSKKLLLSDSGFYLCAWSPHSGANVLTFGAGSRLTVL.

The chain recombines TRBV5-1 with TRBJ2-1, with TRBD1 as a possible D gene (5 bases). Trimming took 0 bases from V and 10 from J, leaving 11 bases between them. The germline V gene has CDR1 SGHRS and CDR2 YFSETQ. CDR3 length: 13 residues. The CDR3 loop reads CASSLGGAAEQFF. CDR3 nucleotide sequence: TGCGCCAGCAGCTTGGGGGGCGCCGCGGAGCAGTTCTTC.

The rearrangement uses TRBV4-1 and TRBJ2-7; 7 bases are a match to TRBD1. V dropped 3 bases and J dropped 3; count of bases not matched to a gene: 5. The V gene's germline CDR1 is MGHRA and CDR2 YSYEKL. This CDR3 has 14 residues. The CDR3 DNA is TGCGCCAGCAGCCATGGAAGGACAGGCTACGAGCAGTACTTC. Translation gives CASSHGRTGYEQYF.

The chain links TRBV10-1 to TRBJ2-7, with unresolved D. Deletions cut 2 bases from V and 3 bases from J, with 11 bases between. The CDR3 is 14 amino acids. Germline CDR1 WNHNN, CDR2 SYGVQD (reference sequence). The CDR3 DNA follows: TGCGCCAGCAGTGAGGGTCGGCTGGACTACGAGCAGTACTTC. It codes for CASSEGRLDYEQYF.

A single count supports this clone. The chain joins TRBV27 to TRBJ1-1; D is undetermined. The germline gives CDR1 MNHEY, CDR2 SMNVEV (reference sequence). Between the trimmed V and J ends, which lost 5 bases and 1 base, there was a span of 11 bases. The CDR3 is 14 amino acids. CDR3 nucleotides: TGTGCCAGCAGTGGATCGGGGTGGAACACTGAAGCTTTCTTT. This translates into CASSGSGWNTEAFF.

The chain couples TRBV11-2 to TRBJ1-1; 9 positions agree with TRBD1. The CDR3 runs to 16 residues. Looked up from germline, CDR1 is SGHAT and CDR2 is FQNNGV. With V trimmed by 2 bases and J by 3 bases, 7 bases remained unmatched. The CDR3 DNA reads TGTGCCAGCAGCTTAACAGGGGGCGCGGATCACACTGAAGCTTTCTTT. Protein sequence: CASSLTGGADHTEAFF.

V is TRBV6-5 and J is TRBJ2-5, with D tentatively TRBD1 (6 bases). CDR1 is MNHEY, CDR2 SVGAGI, per germline. The CDR3 covers 16 residues. V was clipped by 2 bases and J by 4 bases, with 17 bases between them. Here the CDR3 DNA reads TGTGCCAGCAGTTACAGGCCGACAGGCGGGCTAGAGACCCAGTACTTC. Its translation: CASSYRPTGGLETQYF.

A note on this clone: Its ends do not fully match the called genes, so a read error is possible. The chain joins TRBV7-7 to TRBJ2-5; 10 positions match TRBD2. The CDR3 loop spans 16 amino acids. Germline values: CDR1 SSHAT, CDR2 FNYEAQ (reference sequence). Here the CDR3 DNA reads TGTGCTAGCAGCTCCCTACTAGCGGGGAGCCAAGAGACCCAGTACTTC. Translated, it gives CASSSLLAGSQETQYF.

The chain is built from TRBV7-9 and TRBJ1-6, with unresolved D. The CDR3 is made up of 16 amino acids. The germline CDR1 and CDR2 sequences are SEHNR and FQNEAQ (reference sequence). The ends were cut back, 4 bases at V and 4 bases at J, with 14 bases in the middle. In nucleotides, the CDR3 is TGTGCCAGCAGCTCCAAGGAAGCCTCTTATAATTCACCCCTCCACTTT. It specifies CASSSKEASYNSPLHF.

The chain uses TRBV20-1 and TRBJ2-1; D gene ambiguous. The V gene's germline CDR1 is DFQATT and CDR2 SNEGSKA (reference sequence). V was trimmed by 1 base and J by 8 bases, leaving 3 bases between them. The CDR3 runs 10 residues. CDR3 loop: CSARVHEQFF. The CDR3, as DNA: TGCAGTGCTAGAGTCCATGAGCAGTTCTTC.

The rearrangement links TRBV4-1 to TRBJ1-5, with D possibly TRBD1 on 5 matching bases. CDR3 length: 14 amino acids. Trimming shortened V by 0 bases and J by 7 bases, and 10 bases separated the two germline ends. The germline V gene has CDR1 MGHRA and CDR2 YSYEKL. In DNA, the CDR3 is TGCGCCAGCAGCCAAGAACCAGGGTGGCAGCCCCAGCATTTT. Amino acid sequence: CASSQEPGWQPQHF.

J is TRBJ2-7 and V is TRBV27; the D gene is possibly TRBD2 (5 bases). The CDR3 is 14 amino acids. Trimming cost V 2 bases and J 3 bases, with 11 bases left between them. Per the germline V gene, CDR1 is MNHEY and CDR2 is SMNVEV (reference sequence). CDR3 protein: CASSLRGSLYEQYF. The CDR3 DNA follows: TGTGCCAGCAGTTTACGGGGATCCCTCTACGAGCAGTACTTC.

This rearrangement joins TRBV19 to TRBJ2-1, with 7 bases that match TRBD1. The germline gives CDR1 LNHDA, CDR2 SQIVND (reference sequence). V lost 4 bases, J lost 8 bases, and 14 bases stayed unmatched. This CDR3 has 16 amino acids. As DNA, the CDR3 is TGTGCCAGTAGTAGTTGGACAGGACCGACTTTCGATGAGCAGTTCTTC. It translates to CASSSWTGPTFDEQFF.

This clone was seen once. This chain joins TRBV7-6 and TRBJ2-2; tentative D call: TRBD1 (6 bases). V was pared by 5 bases and J by 3 bases, with 10 bases between. This CDR3 comprises 14 residues. Germline lookup yields CDR1 SGHVS and CDR2 FNYEAQ. The CDR3 sequence: CASSQTGDTGELFF. The CDR3 DNA is TGTGCCAGCAGCCAGACAGGCGACACCGGGGAGCTGTTTTTT.

This clone was detected only once. The V call is TRBV14, the J call TRBJ1-1; 7 nucleotides align to TRBD1. V shed 5 bases, J shed 4 bases, and the junction held 13 bases outside the gene matches. The CDR3 has 16 amino acids. Germline values: CDR1 SGHDN, CDR2 FVKESK. As DNA, the CDR3 is TGTGCCAGCAGCGGAGGGACAGTGGTTGGCGGCACTGAAGCTTTCTTT. It codes for CASSGGTVVGGTEAFF.

With respect to this clone: Other DNA sequences within the sample encode an identical CDR3. This chain joins TRBV2 and TRBJ2-7; no definite D call. From germline, CDR1 is SNHLY and CDR2 FYNNEI. V was clipped by 6 bases and J by 2 bases, with 2 bases between them. CDR3 length: 10 amino acids. This CDR3 is CASRTYEQYF. The CDR3 DNA reads as TGTGCCAGCAGAACCTACGAGCAGTACTTC.

Concerning this clone itself: The sample carries other DNA sequences with the same CDR3. The V call is TRBV27, the J call TRBJ2-7; D is undetermined. V shed 0 bases and J shed 0 bases, with 6 bases lying between them. The length of the CDR3 is 14 residues. Germline lookup yields CDR1 MNHEY and CDR2 SMNVEV (reference sequence). The CDR3 nucleotides are TGTGCCAGCAGTTTATCTAGGAGCTCCTACGAGCAGTACTTC. This codes for CASSLSRSSYEQYF.

The sample holds one count of this clone. V is TRBV4-1 and J is TRBJ2-7; the match to TRBD2 covers 9 bases. Germline-derived CDR1 and CDR2 are MGHRA and YSYEKL. V trimming: 3 bases; J trimming: 0 bases; junction bases outside the gene matches: 3. The CDR3 has 15 amino acids. The CDR3 sequence: CASSQTSGDSYEQYF. CDR3 DNA sequence: TGCGCCAGCAGCCAGACTAGCGGAGACTCCTACGAGCAGTACTTC.

The chain couples TRBV11-2 to TRBJ2-7; 7 nucleotides match TRBD2. Germline assignment: CDR1 SGHAT and CDR2 FQNNGV. V was pared by 2 bases and J by 0 bases, with 10 bases of the junction left unmatched. The CDR3 runs 17 residues. Here the CDR3 reads CASSLLSERDYSYEQYF. CDR3 DNA sequence: TGTGCCAGCAGCTTACTAAGCGAACGGGACTACTCCTACGAGCAGTACTTC.

This chain joins TRBV6-5 and TRBJ2-7; unclear D gene. Deletions cut 5 bases from V and 4 bases from J, with 12 bases between. The CDR3 consists of 13 residues. Germline assignment: CDR1 MNHEY and CDR2 SVGAGI. The CDR3 region has the DNA TGTGCCAGCAGTGCCCCAGTGATATACGAGCAGTACTTC. Amino acids: CASSAPVIYEQYF.

This chain links TRBV27 with TRBJ1-1; D may be TRBD1 (5 bases). The CDR3 loop spans 13 amino acids. Germline V lookup: CDR1 MNHEY, CDR2 SMNVEV (reference sequence). V shed 6 bases and J shed 7 bases, with 15 bases lying between them. The CDR3 region is CASSIAQASEAFF. The CDR3 DNA is TGTGCCAGCAGCATTGCACAGGCGAGTGAAGCTTTCTTT.